The 27 T cell receptor beta chains presented below share a single source sample, sequenced in a study of blood T cell repertoires in COVID-19. This table comes from immunoSEQ multiplex PCR, and its TCRdb copy is limited to in-frame clones, with some not included. The repertoire includes some 140,000 clones, 75% to 80% of them detected once, and roughly 1.7% sits in the top ten. The sequenced sample consisted of peripheral blood. The source of these receptors is a man older than 75 with acute or convalescent COVID-19.

The chain links TRBV28 to TRBJ2-7; 13 bases map to TRBD2. This CDR3 comprises 13 residues. V lost 5 bases to trimming and J lost 7 bases; unmatched junction nucleotides: 2. Germline V gene data show CDR1 as MDHEN and CDR2 as SYDVKM. CDR3 loop: CASSPGLAGEQYF. CDR3 sequence (DNA): TGTGCCAGCAGTCCGGGACTAGCGGGGGAGCAGTACTTC.

The chain links TRBV15 to TRBJ2-5, with TRBD1 matching 9 bases. There are 16 residues in the CDR3. Germline CDR1 LNHNV, CDR2 YYDKDF (reference sequence). The V segment lost 0 bases and the J segment 1 base; nucleotides outside the gene matches: 3. The CDR3, as DNA: TGTGCCACCAGCAGAGATGGGGGACAGGGCCAAGAGACCCAGTACTTC. As protein: CATSRDGGQGQETQYF. The full variable domain, rest sourced from reference TRBV15 and TRBJ2-5, is DAMVIQNPRYQVTQFGKPVTLSCSQTLNHNVMYWYQQKSSQAPKLLFHYYDKDFNNEADTPDNFQSRRPNTSFCFLDIRSPGLGDTAMYLCATSRDGGQGQETQYFGPGTRLLVL.

The V call is TRBV12-3 or TRBV12-4, the J call TRBJ1-5, with 8 nucleotides matching TRBD1. The CDR3 spans 13 residues. V lost 6 bases and J lost 5; bases outside the gene matches: 3. CDR3 sequence (DNA): TGTGCCAGCAGATCGACAGGGGATCAGCCCCAGCATTTT. The encoded protein is CASRSTGDQPQHF.

V gene TRBV5-4 combines with J gene TRBJ2-1; D is perhaps TRBD2 (6 bases). V was cut by 2 bases and J by 2 bases, with 14 bases left in between. In germline, CDR1 is SGHNT, CDR2 YYREEE (reference sequence). The CDR3 length is 16 residues. CDR3 sequence: CASSFGGDRPYNEQFF. In nucleotides, the CDR3 is TGTGCCAGCAGCTTTGGAGGGGACCGTCCCTACAATGAGCAGTTCTTC. Looking up the rest from reference TRBV5-4 and TRBJ2-1 gives the full variable domain: ETGVTQSPTHLIKTRGQQVTLRCSSQSGHNTVSWYQQALGQGPQFIFQYYREEENGRGNFPPRFSGLQFPNYSSELNVNALELDDSALYLCASSFGGDRPYNEQFFGPGTRLTVL.

This clone appeared a single time. The V call is TRBV6-5, the J call TRBJ2-7; 7 bases map to TRBD1. Unmatched junction bases numbered 10, after V lost 8 bases and J lost 6 bases. There are 13 residues in the CDR3. Germline loops: CDR1 MNHEY, CDR2 SVGAGI. The CDR3 sequence is CASGAGGPLEQYV. For the CDR3, the DNA is TGTGCCAGCGGGGCAGGGGGACCCCTCGAGCAGTACGTC.

The rearrangement uses TRBV28 and TRBJ1-6; TRBD1 agrees at 9 bases. The CDR3 is 15 amino acids. J gave up 8 bases and V 4 bases, and 6 bases lay outside the gene matches. In germline, CDR1 is MDHEN, CDR2 SYDVKM. CDR3 residues: CASSSGQGVDSPLHF. DNA of the CDR3: TGTGCCAGCAGTTCGGGACAGGGAGTGGATTCACCCCTCCACTTT.

The chain has TRBV15 and TRBJ1-2; 7 bases fit TRBD1. CDR3 length: 13 amino acids. Germline-derived CDR1 and CDR2 are LNHNV and YYDKDF (reference sequence). With 0 bases clipped from V and 8 bases from J, the junction kept 3 bases outside the gene matches. For the CDR3, the DNA is TGTGCCACCAGCAGAGATTGGGACAGCGGCTACACCTTC. Translation gives CATSRDWDSGYTF.

The chain joins TRBV30 to TRBJ2-7; 10 positions agree with TRBD1. The CDR3 loop spans 13 amino acids. CDR1 GTSNPN and CDR2 SVGIG come from the germline V gene (reference sequence). The junction had 4 bases not matched to a gene; V was cut back by 5 bases and J by 3 bases. The CDR3: CAWGRDRGYEQYF. The CDR3 region has the DNA TGTGCCTGGGGCCGGGACAGGGGCTACGAGCAGTACTTC.

The rearrangement joins TRBV6-8 to TRBJ1-2, with D perhaps TRBD1 (5 bases). The CDR3 consists of 13 residues. Between the trimmed V and J ends, which lost 7 bases and 6 bases, there was a span of 15 bases. Germline CDR1 reads MNHGY; CDR2 reads SAAAGT. The CDR3 DNA sequence: TGTGCCAGCACCAACAGGACGGTCCATGGCTACACCTTC. Translated: CASTNRTVHGYTF.

J is TRBJ2-7 and V is TRBV12-3 or TRBV12-4; maybe TRBD1 (6 bases). V was clipped by 7 bases and J by 7 bases, with 11 bases between them. The CDR3 consists of 11 residues. CDR3 residues: CASTPQGEQYV. CDR3 bases: TGTGCCAGCACCCCCCAGGGGGAGCAGTACGTC.

V usage is TRBV19 and J usage is TRBJ1-6; D is undetermined. This CDR3 has 14 residues. V dropped 1 base and J dropped 5 bases, with 6 bases sitting between them. Looked up from germline, CDR1 is LNHDA and CDR2 is SQIVND (reference sequence). CDR3 nucleotides: TGTGCCAGTAGTATAGGGGCCGATAATTCACCCCTCCACTTT. Translating it yields CASSIGADNSPLHF.

This clone was seen only a few times. The J gene is TRBJ1-2, the V gene TRBV7-8, with D perhaps TRBD1 (5 bases). The V end was cut by 3 bases, the J end by 3 bases, with 8 bases between. The V gene's germline CDR1 is SGHVS and CDR2 FQNEAQ. This CDR3 has 13 amino acids. CDR3 nucleotide sequence: TGTGCCAGCAGCTTGGGGGGTGACTATGGCTACACCTTC. It yields the protein CASSLGGDYGYTF.

The chain couples TRBV29-1 to TRBJ2-7; 7 bases fit TRBD1. CDR1 and CDR2 (germline): SQVTM, ANQGSEA. With 7 bases clipped from V and 5 bases from J, the junction kept 8 bases outside the gene matches. This CDR3 is 12 amino acids long. In nucleotides, the CDR3 is TGCAGCGCGAGACAGGGATCGAACGAGCAGTACTTC. Its protein product is CSARQGSNEQYF.

This sequence joins TRBV3-1 (or the pseudogene TRBV3-2) and TRBJ2-1; tentatively, D is TRBD1 (5 bases). V was trimmed by 2 bases and J by 0 bases, leaving 8 bases between them. There are 15 residues in the CDR3. Germline values: CDR1 LGHDT, CDR2 YNNKEL (reference sequence). The CDR3 DNA follows: TGTGCCAGCAGCCAACAGGGCAGCTCCTACAATGAGCAGTTCTTC. It is translated as CASSQQGSSYNEQFF.

This sequence joins TRBV5-1 and TRBJ1-3; D ambiguous. The CDR3 has 14 amino acids. The V end was cut by 5 bases, the J end by 0 bases, with 9 bases between. Per germline, CDR1 SGHRS and CDR2 YFSETQ. The CDR3 is CASRFQDSGNTIYF. The CDR3 DNA sequence: TGCGCCAGCAGGTTCCAGGACTCTGGAAACACCATATATTTT. Together with reference TRBV5-1 and TRBJ1-3, the CDR3 gives the full variable domain: KAGVTQTPRYLIKTRGQQVTLSCSPISGHRSVSWYQQTPGQGLQFLFEYFSETQRNKGNFPGRFSGRQFSNSRSEMNVSTLELGDSALYLCASRFQDSGNTIYFGEGSWLTVV.

This chain connects TRBV28 to TRBJ2-2, with 11 bases aligning to TRBD2. Unmatched junction bases numbered 5, after V lost 5 bases and J lost 3 bases. There are 16 residues in the CDR3. Germline assignment: CDR1 MDHEN and CDR2 SYDVKM. The CDR3 region is CASSPIAGGDTGELFF. The CDR3 DNA sequence: TGTGCCAGCAGTCCTATAGCGGGGGGGGACACCGGGGAGCTGTTTTTT. Drawing the rest from reference TRBV28 and TRBJ2-2, the complete variable domain is DVKVTQSSRYLVKRTGEKVFLECVQDMDHENMFWYRQDPGLGLRLIYFSYDVKMKEKGDIPEGYSVSREKKERFSLILESASTNQTSMYLCASSPIAGGDTGELFFGEGSRLTVL.

This chain connects TRBV20-1 to TRBJ1-5; 7 nucleotides match TRBD1. With 3 bases clipped from V and 4 bases from J, the junction kept 9 bases outside the gene matches. The CDR3 has 15 amino acids. Germline V gene data show CDR1 as DFQATT and CDR2 as SNEGSKA (reference sequence). CDR3 nucleotides: TGCAGTGCTAGTCGGGGACAGACCTCAAATCAGCCCCAGCATTTT. This gives the protein CSASRGQTSNQPQHF.

V gene TRBV3-1 (or the pseudogene TRBV3-2) combines with J gene TRBJ1-6; D remains unclear. Trimming cost V 0 bases and J 8 bases, with 8 bases left between them. Germline V lookup: CDR1 LGHDT, CDR2 YNNKEL (reference sequence). This CDR3 is 14 amino acids long. The CDR3 DNA follows: TGTGCCAGCAGCCAAGATGCCCGGTATTCACCCCTCCACTTT. Protein: CASSQDARYSPLHF.

This clone was detected only a few times. V and J are TRBV30 and TRBJ2-5, with TRBD2 matching 8 bases. Germline assignment: CDR1 GTSNPN and CDR2 SVGIG (reference sequence). Losses at the gene ends were 2 bases for V and 5 bases for J; bases not matched to a gene: 7. The CDR3 has 14 amino acids. The CDR3 protein is CAWSSPGGLETQYF. The CDR3 DNA reads TGTGCCTGGAGTTCGCCGGGGGGGCTTGAGACCCAGTACTTC.

The chain employs TRBV7-2 and TRBJ1-2; no definite D call. From germline, CDR1 is SGHTA and CDR2 FQGNSA. V lost 5 bases to trimming and J lost 2 bases, with 12 bases between them. CDR3 size: 14 residues. CDR3 bases: TGTGCCAGCAGCCGCCCGAGTCCCAACTATGGCTACACCTTC. Its protein is CASSRPSPNYGYTF. Complete variable domain (other parts from reference TRBV7-2 and TRBJ1-2): GAGVSQSPSNKVTEKGKDVELRCDPISGHTALYWYRQSLGQGLEFLIYFQGNSAPDKSGLPSDRFSAERTGGSVSTLTIQRTQQEDSAVYLCASSRPSPNYGYTFGSGTRLTVV.

The rearrangement uses TRBV6-2 or TRBV6-3 and TRBJ1-1; no clear D gene. This CDR3 is 14 amino acids long. Germline CDR1 and CDR2: MNHEY and SVGEGT. Trimming cost V 5 bases and J 0 bases, with 10 bases left between them. DNA of the CDR3: TGTGCCAGCAGTATCTCTGGGCTGAACACTGAAGCTTTCTTT. It yields the protein CASSISGLNTEAFF.

The chain employs TRBV6-5 and TRBJ2-7, with D possibly matching TRBD1 (7 bases). Germline V gene lookup returns CDR1 MNHEY and CDR2 SVGAGI. The V and J ends lost 5 bases and 0 bases respectively, with 14 bases between them. The length of the CDR3 is 15 residues. CDR3 coding DNA: TGTGCCAGCAGTCAGGGGGACTCTAGCTCCTACGAGCAGTACGTC. It yields the protein CASSQGDSSSYEQYV.

The chain carries TRBV12-3 or TRBV12-4 and TRBJ1-2; D remains ambiguous. The CDR3 is made up of 13 amino acids. Trimming removed 6 bases from V and 8 bases from J, with 16 bases in between. This chain's CDR3 is CASSYNPGVGYTF. The CDR3 DNA is TGTGCCAGCAGCTATAATCCCGGAGTAGGCTACACCTTC.

The V call is TRBV5-1, the J call TRBJ2-5; TRBD1 is a possible D gene (6 bases). The CDR3 covers 15 residues. Germline V gene sequence: CDR1 SGHRS, CDR2 YFSETQ. V was clipped by 2 bases and J by 4 bases, with 15 bases between them. This CDR3 is CASSFGDTPGETQYF. CDR3 coding DNA: TGCGCCAGCAGCTTTGGGGACACCCCAGGAGAGACCCAGTACTTC.

The chain uses TRBV21-1 and TRBJ2-7; the D segment call TRBD1 is taken from the table without a DNA check. TRBV21-1 is listed as a pseudogene. The CDR3 has 21 residues. CDR3 region: CASSKAEGTGSRSRATYEQYV. DNA for the CDR3: TGTGCCAGCAGCAAAGCAGAAGGGACAGGATCGAGGAGTCGCGCGACCTACGAGCAGTACGTC.

This chain uses TRBV15 with TRBJ2-7; 9 nucleotides agree with TRBD1. CDR1 LNHNV and CDR2 YYDKDF come from the germline V gene (reference sequence). V lost 4 bases to trimming and J lost 6 bases; unmatched junction nucleotides: 7. The CDR3 spans 14 residues. CDR3 sequence: CATSKGQGDGEQYF. The CDR3 coding sequence is TGTGCCACCAGCAAGGGACAGGGTGACGGCGAGCAGTACTTC. Looking up the rest from reference TRBV15 and TRBJ2-7 gives the full variable domain: DAMVIQNPRYQVTQFGKPVTLSCSQTLNHNVMYWYQQKSSQAPKLLFHYYDKDFNNEADTPDNFQSRRPNTSFCFLDIRSPGLGDTAMYLCATSKGQGDGEQYFGPGTRLTVT.

Only one count was recorded for this clone. The CDR3: CASSVDVQGETQYF. CDR3 coding DNA: TGTGCCAGCAGCGTGGACGTCCAGGGAGAGACCCAGTACTTC. This chain links TRBV9 with TRBJ2-5; possible D gene TRBD1, 5 bases. Germline V lookup: CDR1 SGDLS, CDR2 YYNGEE. This CDR3 is 14 amino acids long. V lost 2 bases and J lost 4, with 12 bases in between. The whole variable domain, filled in from reference TRBV9 and TRBJ2-5, reads DSGVTQTPKHLITATGQRVTLRCSPRSGDLSVYWYQQSLDQGLQFLIQYYNGEERAKGNILERFSAQQFPDLHSELNLSSLELGDSALYFCASSVDVQGETQYFGPGTRLLVL.